These T cell receptor beta chains were read from a single sample in a study of blood T cell repertoires in COVID-19. Sequencing used immunoSEQ multiplex PCR; TCRdb keeps in-frame clones, though not all of them. The sample consists of some 270,000 clones, roughly 91% of them appearing once. The source material was PBMCs or T cells enriched from blood (not recorded which). The receptors shown here come from a woman between 55 and 75 years old who had recovered from COVID-19. CDR3s include the opening cysteine and the closing phenylalanine or tryptophan. D genes are given only for firm matches. The listing skips clone size in some rows; elsewhere it reads once, few, many or a size class.

. TRBJ1-6 TRBD1 TRBV3-1/TRBV3-2 CASSQATGGQGFHSPLHF TGTGCCAGCAGCCAAGCCACCGGGGGACAGGGCTTCCATTCACCCCTCCACTTT
once TRBJ2-4 TRBD2 TRBV28 CASNRGGNIQYF TGTGCCAGCAACCGGGGGGGAAACATTCAGTACTTC
once TRBJ2-2 TRBD1 TRBV7-9 CASSWTGVDTGELFF TGTGCCAGCAGCTGGACAGGGGTTGATACCGGGGAGCTGTTTTTT
. TRBJ1-2 . TRBV19 CASSITGLSGYTF TGTGCCAGTAGTATTACAGGGCTAAGCGGCTACACCTTC
. TRBJ1-1 TRBD1 TRBV9 CASSSTGGPEAFF TGTGCCAGCAGCTCCACAGGGGGCCCTGAAGCTTTCTTT
. TRBJ1-2 TRBD1 TRBV3-1/TRBV3-2 CASRSGTAYSGYTF TGTGCCAGCAGATCCGGGACAGCCTATTCGGGCTACACCTTC
. TRBJ2-7 TRBD1 TRBV5-1 CASSFLGQLYEQYF TGCGCCAGCAGCTTCTTGGGACAGCTCTACGAGCAGTACTTC
. TRBJ1-5 . TRBV2 CASSSESNQPQHF TGTGCCAGCAGTTCCGAGAGCAATCAGCCCCAGCATTTT
. TRBJ2-2 TRBD2 TRBV5-1 CASTGLEVTGELFF TGCGCCAGCACGGGACTAGAGGTCACCGGGGAGCTGTTTTTT
. TRBJ1-5 TRBD1 TRBV10-2 CASSEPGQGSGQPQHF TGCGCCAGCAGTGAGCCGGGACAGGGGAGCGGCCAGCCCCAGCATTTT
. TRBJ1-2 TRBD1 TRBV7-2 CASSFQGAYGYTF TGTGCCAGCAGCTTTCAGGGGGCGTATGGCTACACCTTC
. TRBJ2-5 TRBD2 TRBV30 CAWSVGLAGEETQYF TGTGCCTGGAGTGTGGGGCTAGCGGGGGAAGAGACCCAGTACTTC
. TRBJ2-5 . TRBV12-3/TRBV12-4 CASGWGRRETQYF TGTGCCAGCGGGTGGGGCAGGAGAGAGACCCAGTACTTC
. TRBJ1-1 TRBD1 TRBV3-1/TRBV3-2 CASSHYRDRGSEAFF TGTGCCAGCAGCCATTACCGGGACAGGGGATCTGAAGCTTTCTTT
. TRBJ1-2 TRBD1 TRBV7-6 CASSFSRDSALRGYTF TGTGCCAGCAGCTTCAGCCGGGACAGTGCTCTACGCGGCTACACCTTC
. TRBJ2-2 . TRBV3-1/TRBV3-2 CASSQEYLSSGNTGELFF TGTGCCAGCAGCCAAGAATACCTCTCTTCAGGGAACACCGGGGAGCTGTTTTTT
. TRBJ2-2 TRBD2 TRBV15 CATSIRTGGPGNTGELFF TGTGCCACCAGCATCCGGACGGGAGGGCCCGGGAACACCGGGGAGCTGTTTTTT
once TRBJ2-1 . TRBV5-1 CASSSNRAYNEQFF TGCGCCAGCAGCTCGAACAGGGCCTACAATGAGCAGTTCTTC
. TRBJ2-2 . TRBV5-1 CASKIPAAINTGELFF TGCGCCAGCAAGATCCCCGCGGCAATCAACACCGGGGAGCTGTTTTTT
. TRBJ2-3 . TRBV9 CASSVTGDTQYF TGTGCCAGCAGCGTTACAGGAGATACGCAGTATTTT
. TRBJ1-2 TRBD1 TRBV6-5 CATAPGTGYGYTF TGTGCCACCGCCCCCGGGACAGGCTATGGCTACACCTTC
. TRBJ2-7 . TRBV19 CASSTGAGDEQYF TGTGCCAGTAGTACAGGGGCAGGGGACGAGCAGTACTTC
. TRBJ2-7 TRBD1 TRBV5-1 CASSLERGTDSYEQYF TGCGCCAGCAGCTTGGAAAGAGGGACAGACTCCTACGAGCAGTACTTC
. TRBJ1-2 TRBD1 TRBV12-5 CASGTTGGRGYTF TGTGCTAGTGGTACTACAGGGGGCCGGGGCTACACCTTC
. TRBJ2-1 TRBD2 TRBV28 CASRDSGGYNEQFF TGTGCCAGCAGGGATAGCGGGGGGTACAATGAGCAGTTCTTC
. TRBJ1-1 TRBD1 TRBV24-1 CATSDAKTGLYTEAFF TGTGCCACCAGTGACGCTAAGACAGGGTTATACACTGAAGCTTTCTTT
once TRBJ2-1 . TRBV19 CASSIGVGGTSYNEQFF TGTGCCAGTAGTATAGGGGTCGGCGGGACCTCCTACAATGAGCAGTTCTTC
. TRBJ1-2 TRBD1 TRBV11-3 CASSSGQGDGYTF TGTGCCAGCAGCTCGGGACAGGGCGATGGCTACACCTTC
. TRBJ2-2 . TRBV5-1 CASSQSAENTGELFF TGCGCCAGCAGCCAATCTGCGGAGAACACCGGGGAGCTGTTTTTT
. TRBJ2-4 . TRBV27 CASSFPTEPTKNIQYF TGTGCCAGCAGTTTTCCGACAGAACCCACCAAAAACATTCAGTACTTC
. TRBJ1-1 . TRBV5-5 CASSLKGYDTEAFF TGTGCCAGCAGCTTAAAGGGGTACGACACTGAAGCTTTCTTT
. TRBJ1-1 . TRBV27 CASSSAGIKSNTEAFF TGTGCCAGCAGTTCAGCCGGGATCAAGTCCAACACTGAAGCTTTCTTT
. TRBJ2-1 TRBD2 TRBV24-1 CATSDDHQAGGLGEQFF TGTGCCACCAGTGACGACCACCAAGCGGGGGGATTGGGCGAGCAGTTCTTC
. TRBJ2-4 TRBD2 TRBV27 CASSLQREWGEKNIQYF TGTGCCAGCAGTTTACAGCGGGAGTGGGGCGAGAAAAACATTCAGTACTTC
. TRBJ2-6 . TRBV29-1 CSVVRSGGANVLTF TGCAGCGTTGTTCGTAGCGGTGGGGCCAACGTCCTGACTTTC
. TRBJ1-2 . TRBV29-1 CSVEVIRGSYTF TGCAGCGTTGAGGTAATCCGGGGAAGCTACACCTTC
. TRBJ2-3 TRBD2 TRBV7-3 CASSLLAGPSTQYF TGTGCCAGCAGCTTACTAGCGGGACCGTCAACGCAGTATTTT
. TRBJ1-2 . TRBV7-9 CASSPGGESYGYTF TGTGCCAGCAGCCCTGGCGGGGAAAGCTATGGCTACACCTTC
few TRBJ1-2 . TRBV10-3 CAISKDSIYGYTF TGTGCCATCAGTAAAGATAGCATCTATGGCTACACCTTC
. TRBJ2-1 . TRBV7-6 CASSLLSGVGGEQFF TGTGCCAGCAGCTTACTGTCAGGGGTAGGGGGTGAGCAGTTCTTC
. TRBJ2-1 TRBD2 TRBV9 CASSVWRGDEQFF TGTGCCAGCAGCGTTTGGCGGGGGGATGAGCAGTTCTTC
. TRBJ1-4 TRBD1 TRBV28 CASSSPAGGNEKLFF TGTGCCAGCAGTTCTCCAGCAGGGGGTAATGAAAAACTGTTTTTT